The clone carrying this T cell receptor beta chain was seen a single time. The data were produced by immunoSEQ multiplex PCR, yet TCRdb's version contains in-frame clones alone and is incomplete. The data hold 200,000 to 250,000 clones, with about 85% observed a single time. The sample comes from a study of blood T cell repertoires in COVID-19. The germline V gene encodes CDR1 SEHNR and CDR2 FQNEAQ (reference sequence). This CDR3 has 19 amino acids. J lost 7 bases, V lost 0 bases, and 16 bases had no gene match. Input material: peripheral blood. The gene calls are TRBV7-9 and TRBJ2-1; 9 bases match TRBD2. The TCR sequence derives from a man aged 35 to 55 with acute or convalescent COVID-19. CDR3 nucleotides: TGTGCCAGCAGCTTAGCGGACCATAGACTAGCGGTAATGGGTAATGAGCAGTTCTTC. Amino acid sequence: CASSLADHRLAVMGNEQFF.